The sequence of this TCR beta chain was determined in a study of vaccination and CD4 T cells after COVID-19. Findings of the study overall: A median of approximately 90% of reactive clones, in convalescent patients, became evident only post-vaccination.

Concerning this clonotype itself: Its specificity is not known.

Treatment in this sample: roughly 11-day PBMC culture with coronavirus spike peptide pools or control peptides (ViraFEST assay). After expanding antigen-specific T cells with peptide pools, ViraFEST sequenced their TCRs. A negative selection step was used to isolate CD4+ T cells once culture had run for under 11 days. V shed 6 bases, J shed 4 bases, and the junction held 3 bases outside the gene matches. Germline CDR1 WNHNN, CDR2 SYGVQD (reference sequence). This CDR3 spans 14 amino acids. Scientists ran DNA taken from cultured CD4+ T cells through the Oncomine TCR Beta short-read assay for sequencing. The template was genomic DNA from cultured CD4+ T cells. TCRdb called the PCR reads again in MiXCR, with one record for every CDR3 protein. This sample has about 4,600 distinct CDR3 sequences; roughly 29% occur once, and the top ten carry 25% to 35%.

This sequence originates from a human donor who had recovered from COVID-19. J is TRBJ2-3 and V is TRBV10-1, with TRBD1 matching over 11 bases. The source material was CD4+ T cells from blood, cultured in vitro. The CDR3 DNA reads TGCGCCAGCAGAGGACAGGGGGCCGCAGATACGCAGTATTTT. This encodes CASRGQGAADTQYF.